This T cell receptor beta chain derives from a study of beta chain features in type 1 diabetes. This clone was seen more than once but under ten times. V trimming: 4 bases; J trimming: 2 bases; junction bases outside the gene matches: 8. CDR1 is MNHEY and CDR2 is SMNVEV in the germline V gene (reference sequence). The CDR3 sequence is 17 residues long. Expressed TCRB transcripts got sequenced, as all isolated RNA was reverse transcribed. TCRdb's table, derived via immunoSEQ multiplex PCR, lists solely in-frame clones and lacks some. In the table there are hundreds of thousands of clones, approximately 30% of which are singletons.

The TCR sequence derives from a man younger than 35 in good health. The chain combines TRBV27 with TRBJ2-1; 10 nucleotides agree with TRBD2. Material for sequencing was naive CD4+ T cells from blood. The CDR3 sequence: CASSYRTLAGAYNEQFF. DNA of the CDR3: TGTGCCAGCAGTTACAGGACCCTAGCGGGAGCCTACAATGAGCAGTTCTTC.